This is a list of T cell receptor beta chains from one sample in a study of shared clonotypes between healthy human individuals. Using immunoSEQ multiplex PCR, the repertoire was profiled, and TCRdb retains in-frame clones only, with some absent. The sample records under 2.5 million clones, 85% to 95% being singletons. Specimen: naive CD4+ T cells from PBMCs. These TCRs come from a man aged 18 to 30 in good health. Some clones in this sample may be carry-over from other donors' samples. Each CDR3 is given with its conserved first and last residue. The order of the fields is CDR3 protein, CDR3 DNA, J gene, clone size, D gene, V gene. D genes are given only for firm matches. Rows give clone size only sometimes, using once, few, many, or a class for an expanded clone.

CASSQSSGGADTQYF	TGTGCCAGCAGCCAATCTAGCGGGGGGGCAGATACGCAGTATTTT	TRBJ2-3	-	TRBD2	TRBV7-9
CASSLGGRELPHQPQHF	TGTGCCAGCAGCTTGGGGGGCAGGGAACTACCCCATCAGCCCCAGCATTTT	TRBJ1-5	-	-	TRBV11-1
CASSIEGRASYEQYF	TGTGCCAGTAGTATAGAGGGCAGAGCAAGCTACGAGCAGTACTTC	TRBJ2-7	-	-	TRBV19
CASSYSRAGAYEQYF	TGTGCCAGCAGTTACTCGAGAGCGGGAGCCTACGAGCAGTACTTC	TRBJ2-7	-	TRBD2	TRBV6-6
CASSLLAGESSYNEQFF	TGTGCCAGCAGTCTACTAGCGGGAGAGAGCTCCTACAATGAGCAGTTCTTC	TRBJ2-1	-	TRBD2	TRBV7-7
CASRGVGGETQYF	TGTGCCAGCCGGGGAGTGGGCGGGGAGACCCAGTACTTC	TRBJ2-5	-	-	TRBV7-2
CASSRGQGEERETQYF	TGCGCCAGCAGCAGGGGACAGGGGGAAGAGAGGGAGACCCAGTACTTC	TRBJ2-5	-	TRBD1	TRBV5-1
CAWSGTFGNTIYF	TGTGCCTGGAGTGGGACCTTTGGAAACACCATATATTTT	TRBJ1-3	-	-	TRBV30
CASSLEDGAEAFF	TGTGCCAGCAGCTTAGAGGACGGTGCTGAAGCTTTCTTT	TRBJ1-1	-	-	TRBV7-8
CASSSKTGGNYGYTF	TGCGCCAGCAGCTCAAAGACAGGGGGCAACTATGGCTACACCTTC	TRBJ1-2	-	TRBD1	TRBV5-1
CASSRSTGEGYTF	TGTGCCAGCAGCCGGTCGACAGGGGAAGGCTACACCTTC	TRBJ1-2	-	TRBD1	TRBV9
CASSPPGLAGGSYNEQFF	TGTGCCAGCTCACCACCGGGTCTAGCGGGAGGGTCCTACAATGAGCAGTTCTTC	TRBJ2-1	-	TRBD2	TRBV18
CASRHHRGQYF	TGTGCCAGCAGGCACCACAGGGGGCAGTACTTC	TRBJ2-7	once	TRBD1	TRBV28
CASSPLGQGVDEQYF	TGTGCCAGCTCACCATTGGGACAGGGTGTGGACGAGCAGTACTTC	TRBJ2-7	-	TRBD1	TRBV18
CASSLSGANTGELFF	TGTGCCAGCAGCCTTAGCGGGGCGAACACCGGGGAGCTGTTTTTT	TRBJ2-2	-	TRBD2	TRBV6-5
CASSRPPTGPKNIQYF	TGTGCCAGCAGCCGTCCCCCCACAGGGCCCAAAAACATTCAGTACTTC	TRBJ2-4	-	-	TRBV7-8
CASSLGRVREQFF	TGTGCCAGCAGCTTAGGAAGAGTTCGTGAGCAGTTCTTC	TRBJ2-1	-	-	TRBV11-2
CASSPKQGLGNTEAFF	TGTGCCAGCAGCCCTAAACAGGGTTTAGGCAACACTGAAGCTTTCTTT	TRBJ1-1	-	-	TRBV5-4
CASRRTGEGSYEQYF	TGTGCCAGCAGGCGTACAGGGGAAGGGTCCTACGAGCAGTACTTC	TRBJ2-7	-	TRBD1	TRBV7-9
CASSQDPGRPPYF	TGCGCCAGCAGCCAAGACCCAGGGAGACCTCCCTACTTC	TRBJ2-5	-	-	TRBV4-3
CASRPGTGAAPEAFF	TGTGCCAGCAGACCGGGGACAGGGGCCGCCCCTGAAGCTTTCTTT	TRBJ1-1	few	TRBD1	TRBV6-1
CASSPNSDRLQFF	TGTGCCAGCAGTCCCAATTCGGACCGTCTCCAGTTCTTC	TRBJ2-1	-	-	TRBV6-5
CASSQEGLTQYF	TGTGCCAGCAGCCAAGAAGGTCTTACGCAGTATTTT	TRBJ2-3	-	-	TRBV4-2
CASSPGQSPLHF	TGTGCCAGCAGCCCGGGACAATCACCCCTCCACTTT	TRBJ1-6	-	-	TRBV5-4
CASREVFTGELFF	TGTGCCAGCAGGGAAGTATTCACCGGGGAGCTGTTTTTT	TRBJ2-2	-	-	TRBV2
CASVREGLTQYF	TGTGCCAGCGTACGGGAGGGGTTGACCCAGTACTTC	TRBJ2-5	-	TRBD2	TRBV2
CASSLLGTGPNEKLFF	TGTGCCAGCAGCTTACTCGGGACAGGGCCTAATGAAAAACTGTTTTTT	TRBJ1-4	-	TRBD1	TRBV7-9
CASSLAMEEQFF	TGCGCCAGCAGCTTGGCCATGGAGGAGCAGTTCTTC	TRBJ2-1	-	-	TRBV5-1
CASGLDLRDEQFF	TGTGCTAGTGGTTTGGACCTCCGGGATGAGCAGTTCTTC	TRBJ2-1	-	-	TRBV12-5
CASSFGSGPSGEQFF	TGTGCCAGCAGCTTTGGTAGCGGACCTAGTGGTGAGCAGTTCTTC	TRBJ2-1	-	-	TRBV5-4
CASSLYRQGGGGYTF	TGTGCCAGCAGTTTATATCGACAGGGTGGAGGAGGCTACACCTTC	TRBJ1-2	once	TRBD1	TRBV28
CASSYGTSGSTDTQYF	TGTGCCAGTAGTTACGGGACTAGCGGGAGCACAGATACGCAGTATTTT	TRBJ2-3	-	TRBD2	TRBV19
CASNTPGGGPHEQYF	TGTGCCAGCAATACCCCAGGGGGGGGTCCTCACGAGCAGTACTTC	TRBJ2-7	-	-	TRBV6-5
CASSRDLRTGVNTEAFF	TGTGCCAGCAGCCGTGATTTGCGGACAGGGGTGAACACTGAAGCTTTCTTT	TRBJ1-1	-	TRBD1	TRBV9
CASSLADLSYEQYF	TGTGCCAGCAGCTTAGCGGATCTTTCCTACGAGCAGTACTTC	TRBJ2-7	-	-	TRBV7-8
CASSEHGQGPHLNYGYTF	TGTGCCAGCAGTGAACACGGACAGGGACCCCACCTTAACTATGGCTACACCTTC	TRBJ1-2	once	TRBD1	TRBV25-1
CASSDPSAGSYEQYF	TGTGCCAGCAGTGATCCATCGGCAGGATCCTACGAGCAGTACTTC	TRBJ2-7	-	-	TRBV28
CSVEYLTGSNYEQYF	TGCAGCGTTGAATATCTGACAGGGAGTAACTACGAGCAGTACTTC	TRBJ2-7	-	TRBD1	TRBV29-1
CASRRTGGSSYEQYF	TGTGCCAGCAGGAGGACAGGGGGGAGCTCCTACGAGCAGTACTTC	TRBJ2-7	-	TRBD1	TRBV2
CASSLVTGLGRTQYF	TGCGCCAGCAGCTTGGTAACAGGGTTGGGCCGGACCCAGTACTTC	TRBJ2-5	-	-	TRBV5-1
CASSSTPLGLAGHNEQFF	TGTGCCAGCAGCTCCACCCCCTTAGGACTAGCGGGCCACAATGAGCAGTTCTTC	TRBJ2-1	-	TRBD2	TRBV5-6
CASHRDNNSPLHF	TGTGCCAGTCACCGGGACAATAATTCACCCCTCCACTTT	TRBJ1-6	once	-	TRBV25-1
CASSLTSSYEQYF	TGCGCCAGCAGCTTAACGAGCTCCTACGAGCAGTACTTC	TRBJ2-7	-	-	TRBV5-1
CASSGGQGVGWGNTIYF	TGTGCCAGCAGCGGGGGACAGGGTGTTGGGTGGGGAAACACCATATATTTT	TRBJ1-3	-	TRBD1	TRBV9
CASSVRGLAGGYGDTQYF	TGTGCCAGCAGCGTAAGAGGACTAGCGGGAGGGTACGGAGATACGCAGTATTTT	TRBJ2-3	-	TRBD2	TRBV9
CASSLVRGGSYNEQFF	TGCGCCAGCAGCTTGGTGAGGGGTGGGTCTTACAATGAGCAGTTCTTC	TRBJ2-1	-	-	TRBV5-1
CASSLRDWHNEQFF	TGTGCCAGCAGTTTGAGGGATTGGCACAATGAGCAGTTCTTC	TRBJ2-1	once	-	TRBV27
CASSSNSAGGELFF	TGTGCCAGCAGCTCCAACAGTGCAGGCGGGGAGCTGTTTTTT	TRBJ2-2	-	-	TRBV5-6
CASSPWRGSNTGELFF	TGTGCCAGCAGTCCATGGCGGGGTTCGAACACCGGGGAGCTGTTTTTT	TRBJ2-2	once	-	TRBV7-2